This is a list of T cell receptor beta chains from one sample in a study of shared clonotypes between healthy human individuals. Generated by immunoSEQ multiplex PCR, the TCRdb table keeps only in-frame clones and is missing some. The repertoire consists of some 900,000 clones, with 60% to 85% occurring once and the leading ten covering about 1.5%. Sequencing used memory CD4+ T cells sorted from blood. All receptors come from a young man in good health. CDR3s include the opening cysteine and the closing phenylalanine or tryptophan. The D gene is left open where the match is weak. Clone size appears in some rows only: once, few, many, or a class for an expanded clone.

>TRBJ2-2|TRBV28|TRBD2|.
CASSKPRAGGFTGELFF
TGTGCCAGCAGCAAACCCCGAGCGGGGGGGTTCACCGGGGAGCTGTTTTTT
>TRBJ2-5|TRBV5-1|TRBD2|.
CASSLETSGGMETQYF
TGCGCCAGCAGCTTGGAGACTAGCGGGGGTATGGAGACCCAGTACTTC
>TRBJ1-1|TRBV2|TRBD1|.
CASSAEQGRTEAFF
TGTGCCAGCAGTGCAGAACAGGGGAGAACTGAAGCTTTCTTT
>TRBJ2-7|TRBV28|TRBD1|.
CASSPGQVGGDEQYF
TGTGCCAGCAGCCCAGGACAGGTCGGTGGTGACGAGCAGTACTTC
>TRBJ2-3|TRBV27|TRBD2|.
CASSARLAGGVTDTQYF
TGTGCCAGCAGTGCCAGACTAGCGGGGGGTGTTACAGATACGCAGTATTTT
>TRBJ1-6|TRBV28|TRBD1|.
CASSPVDRDDSPLHF
TGTGCCAGCAGTCCTGTTGACAGGGACGATTCACCCCTCCACTTT
>TRBJ1-5|TRBV6-6|.|.
CATQVSGEGNQPQHF
TGTGCCACCCAAGTCTCGGGGGAAGGGAATCAGCCCCAGCATTTT
>TRBJ2-2|TRBV7-2|TRBD1|few
CASSNRQGPGELFF
TGTGCCAGCAGCAATAGACAGGGTCCCGGGGAGCTGTTTTTT
>TRBJ2-7|TRBV7-9|.|.
CASSRPDPGSEQYF
TGTGCCAGCAGCCGCCCAGACCCCGGGAGCGAGCAGTACTTC
>TRBJ1-1|TRBV6-1|.|.
CASSGSMGNTEAFF
TGTGCCAGCAGTGGGTCTATGGGGAACACTGAAGCTTTCTTT
>TRBJ1-3|TRBV19|.|few
CASRRSGASGNTIYF
TGTGCCAGTCGAAGGAGTGGGGCCTCTGGAAACACCATATATTTT
>TRBJ2-2|TRBV7-2|.|.
CASSSLRNTGELFF
TGTGCCAGCAGCTCGCTCAGGAACACCGGGGAGCTGTTTTTT
>TRBJ1-4|TRBV18|.|.
CASSPRGSNEKLFF
TGTGCCAGCTCACCACGAGGGTCTAATGAAAAACTGTTTTTT
>TRBJ1-2|TRBV28|TRBD1|.
CASSTKRQGTLGYTF
TGTGCCAGCTCAACTAAGAGACAGGGTACCCTTGGCTACACCTTC
>TRBJ2-7|TRBV7-2|TRBD1|.
CASSRTGGSYEQYF
TGTGCCAGCAGCCGGACAGGGGGTTCCTACGAGCAGTACTTC
>TRBJ1-2|TRBV28|.|.
CASSPLLQTPGGYTF
TGTGCCAGCAGTCCCCTCCTCCAGACTCCGGGGGGCTACACCTTC
>TRBJ2-2|TRBV6-6|.|once
CASRDRNTGELFF
TGTGCCAGCAGGGACCGAAACACCGGGGAGCTGTTTTTT
>TRBJ2-7|TRBV7-2|.|few
CASSLAALASSEQYF
TGTGCCAGCAGCTTAGCGGCACTAGCATCAAGCGAGCAGTACTTC
>TRBJ1-1|TRBV5-4|.|.
CASSLARGSMGVPMNTEAFF
TGTGCCAGCAGCTTGGCTCGGGGCAGCATGGGCGTCCCCATGAACACTGAAGCTTTCTTT
>TRBJ1-2|TRBV30|TRBD1|.
CAWSLQGAGGYTF
TGTGCCTGGAGTCTACAGGGGGCTGGGGGCTACACCTTC
>TRBJ2-1|TRBV2|TRBD2|.
CASSFGTSGYNEQFF
TGTGCCAGCAGTTTCGGGACTAGCGGGTACAATGAGCAGTTCTTC
>TRBJ1-1|TRBV6-5|.|few
CASSATRSLNTEAFF
TGTGCCAGCAGTGCGACCAGAAGCCTGAACACTGAAGCTTTCTTT
>TRBJ1-3|TRBV16|.|few
CASSQQGSGNTIYF
TGTGCCAGCAGCCAACAGGGATCTGGAAACACCATATATTTT
>TRBJ2-3|TRBV11-2|.|.
CASSSDSSTGTQYF
TGTGCCAGCAGCTCCGACTCGTCGACGGGGACGCAGTATTTT
>TRBJ2-3|TRBV7-9|.|.
CASSLGFERVGDTQYF
TGTGCCAGCAGCTTAGGATTCGAACGCGTCGGGGATACGCAGTATTTT